The clone carrying this TCR beta chain was counted only a few times. Antigen unknown. Production of TCR cDNA was by 5'RACE template switching, which also added a universal primer site and UMIs. TCRdb redid the calling of the 5' RACE reads with MiXCR, one entry per CDR3 protein. The sample yields around 600,000 distinct CDR3 sequences, 9% to 15% seen once. The sample originates from a study of T cells after yellow fever vaccination. Study-level background: Preparation of fractions with low cell numbers was performed using SMART-Seq v4 Ultra Low Input. General observations from the study: Subsequent to the booster, the majority of primary-vaccination clones reappeared (roughly 95% CD4, roughly 90% CD8).

The CDR3 contains 15 residues. After removal of 8 bases from V and 0 bases from J, the junction contained 7 bases not matched to a gene. The germline gives CDR1 SNHLY, CDR2 FYNNEI. The specimen comprised PBMCs, sampled on the day of the yellow fever booster vaccination. This chain links TRBV2 with TRBJ2-1; 7 bases match TRBD2. This receptor was taken from a man aged 25-45 years who received the YFV17D yellow fever vaccine. DNA for the CDR3: TGTGCCAGCGGAATAGCGGGTCCCTCCTACAATGAGCAGTTCTTC. The encoded protein is CASGIAGPSYNEQFF.